This passage covers 21 T cell receptor beta chains from one sample sequenced in a study of cytomegalovirus exposure and HLA in healthy donors. The primer mix had 60 Vbeta and 13 Jbeta primers. Assay used: immunoSEQ multiplex PCR; TCRdb lists only in-frame clones, some missing. This table holds about 120,000 clones, 79% found once. Sample: PBMCs. The receptors stem from a man aged 30 to 39 in good health and CMV-seropositive.

This chain connects TRBV6-6 to TRBJ2-3; TRBD2 is a possible D gene (5 bases). V dropped 7 bases and J dropped 0 bases, with 14 bases sitting between them. The CDR3 sequence is 15 residues long. Germline CDR1 MNHNY, CDR2 SVGAGI (reference sequence). CDR3 bases: TGTGCCAGCAAGCTCGGGGTAACTAGCACAGATACGCAGTATTTT. It yields the protein CASKLGVTSTDTQYF.

V and J are TRBV18 and TRBJ2-1; 9 nucleotides match TRBD2. Looked up from germline, CDR1 is KGHSH and CDR2 is LQKENI. The CDR3 has 16 residues. V lost 3 bases and J lost 2; bases outside the gene matches: 5. The CDR3 spells CASSPMTSGTYNEQFF. The CDR3 nucleotides read TGTGCCAGCTCACCGATGACTAGCGGAACCTACAATGAGCAGTTCTTC. The full variable domain, rest sourced from reference TRBV18 and TRBJ2-1, is NAGVMQNPRHLVRRRGQEARLRCSPMKGHSHVYWYRQLPEEGLKFMVYLQKENIIDESGMPKERFSAEFPKEGPSILRIQQVVRGDSAAYFCASSPMTSGTYNEQFFGPGTRLTVL.

This rearrangement joins TRBV13 to TRBJ1-1; weak D call: TRBD1 (5 bases). Germline V gene data show CDR1 as PRHDT and CDR2 as FYEKMQ (reference sequence). The CDR3 totals 14 residues. V lost 8 bases and J 1 base, leaving 14 bases between the germline ends. The CDR3, as DNA: TGTGCCAGCCAGGATGTAGGGGAGAACACTGAAGCTTTCTTT. Residues: CASQDVGENTEAFF. The complete variable domain, with remaining parts taken from reference TRBV13 and TRBJ1-1, reads AAGVIQSPRHLIKEKRETATLKCYPIPRHDTVYWYQQGPGQDPQFLISFYEKMQSDKGSIPDRFSAQQFSDYHSELNMSSLELGDSALYFCASQDVGENTEAFFGQGTRLTVV.

V usage is TRBV15 and J usage is TRBJ2-7, with TRBD1 identical over 7 bases. CDR3 length: 14 residues. The V gene end was trimmed by 2 bases and the J gene end by 2 bases; junction bases not matched to a gene: 3. Per the germline V gene, CDR1 is LNHNV and CDR2 is YYDKDF (reference sequence). The CDR3 here is CATSRLQGPYEQYF. The CDR3, as DNA: TGTGCCACCAGCAGACTACAGGGGCCCTACGAGCAGTACTTC.

The rearrangement links TRBV19 to TRBJ2-1, with 14 nucleotides matching TRBD2. This CDR3 contains 15 residues. The germline CDR1 and CDR2 sequences are LNHDA and SQIVND (reference sequence). V shed 3 bases, J shed 6 bases, and the junction held 1 base outside the gene matches. The CDR3 DNA reads TGTGCCAGTAGTATGACTAGCGGGGGGGGCAATGAGCAGTTCTTC. It codes for CASSMTSGGGNEQFF.

V and J are TRBV11-3 and TRBJ2-2; 10 positions match TRBD2. The germline V gene encodes CDR1 SGHNT and CDR2 YENEEA. V shed 5 bases and J 4 bases; nucleotides not matched to a gene: 4. This CDR3 comprises 15 residues. The CDR3: CASSVSGGITGELFF. CDR3 nucleotides: TGTGCCAGCAGCGTTAGCGGGGGGATCACCGGGGAGCTGTTTTTT.

The gene calls are TRBV27 and TRBJ2-1; possibly TRBD1 for D (6 bases). Germline values: CDR1 MNHEY, CDR2 SMNVEV (reference sequence). The CDR3 spans 15 residues. Deletions cut 0 bases from V and 3 bases from J, with 9 bases between. The CDR3 here is CASSLSQGNYNEQFF. The CDR3 nucleotides are TGTGCCAGCAGTTTATCCCAGGGGAACTACAATGAGCAGTTCTTC.

The rearrangement joins TRBV15 to TRBJ2-7, with 11 bases identical to TRBD2. Germline values: CDR1 LNHNV, CDR2 YYDKDF (reference sequence). This CDR3 comprises 16 residues. V lost 0 bases, J lost 2 bases, and 3 bases stayed unmatched. The CDR3 DNA follows: TGTGCCACCAGCAGAGACCGACTAGCGGGGACCTACGAGCAGTACTTC. This translates into CATSRDRLAGTYEQYF.

This chain links TRBV11-2 with TRBJ2-7; possible D gene TRBD1, 5 bases. In germline, CDR1 is SGHAT, CDR2 FQNNGV. V lost 1 base and J 4 bases, leaving 14 bases between the germline ends. This CDR3 spans 15 amino acids. DNA of the CDR3: TGTGCCAGCAGCTTAGGTCCGACTGGGGCGTACGAGCAGTACTTC. It yields the protein CASSLGPTGAYEQYF.

This chain joins TRBV2 and TRBJ2-1; TRBD1 might be the D (5 bases). The ends were cut back, 3 bases at V and 7 bases at J, with 10 bases in the middle. The V gene's germline CDR1 is SNHLY and CDR2 FYNNEI. The CDR3 sequence is 13 residues long. CDR3 bases: TGTGCCAGCAGTGATAGGGGATGGAATGAGCAGTTCTTC. Protein: CASSDRGWNEQFF. Full variable domain (missing parts from reference TRBV2 and TRBJ2-1): EPEVTQTPSHQVTQMGQEVILRCVPISNHLYFYWYRQILGQKVEFLVSFYNNEISEKSEIFDDQFSVERPDGSNFTLKIRSTKLEDSAMYFCASSDRGWNEQFFGPGTRLTVL.

The chain recombines TRBV27 with TRBJ1-6; weak D call: TRBD1 (6 bases). The V gene's germline CDR1 is MNHEY and CDR2 SMNVEV (reference sequence). The CDR3 length is 14 residues. The germline V and J ends were trimmed by 2 bases and 7 bases, with 9 bases remaining between them. The CDR3 spells CASSLGGYNSPLHF. The CDR3, as DNA: TGTGCCAGCAGTTTAGGGGGCTACAATTCACCCCTCCACTTT.

The rearrangement joins TRBV7-2 to TRBJ1-4, with TRBD1 matching 10 bases. The CDR3 runs to 14 residues. Losses at the gene ends were 5 bases for V and 7 bases for J; bases not matched to a gene: 4. CDR1 SGHTA and CDR2 FQGNSA come from the germline V gene. The CDR3 region has the DNA TGTGCCAGCAGCCTCCGGGACAGGGGTGAAAAACTGTTTTTT. Translated, it gives CASSLRDRGEKLFF.

The rearrangement links TRBV5-4 to TRBJ2-7, with a tentative D call TRBD1 (6 bases). The J call may be faulty, since TRBJ2-1 better matches the DNA end. Germline loops: CDR1 SGHNT, CDR2 YYREEE (reference sequence). The CDR3 runs to 15 residues. The CDR3: CASSLGGQNSYEQFF. In nucleotides, the CDR3 is TGTGCCAGCAGCTTGGGGGGACAAAACTCCTACGAGCAGTTCTTC.

On this clone: The junction departs from the called germline gene at one end, perhaps through a read error. The rearrangement uses TRBV7-9 and TRBJ2-1, with 12 bases fitting TRBD2. The CDR3 has 18 amino acids. CDR1 is SEHNR, CDR2 FQNEAQ, per germline (reference sequence). CDR3 bases: TGTTCCAGCAGCTTAGTAAGTCTAGCGGGAGGGCCCTACAATGAGCAGTTCTTC. Translation: CSSSLVSLAGGPYNEQFF. The full variable domain, completed using reference TRBV7-9 and TRBJ2-1, is DTGVSQNPRHKITKRGQNVTFRCDPISEHNRLYWYRQTLGQGPEFLTYFQNEAQLEKSRLLSDRFSAERPKGSFSTLEIQRTEQGDSAMYLCSSSLVSLAGGPYNEQFFGPGTRLTVL.

The chain combines TRBV11-2 with TRBJ2-3; 7 positions match TRBD2. V lost 2 bases to trimming and J lost 0 bases; unmatched junction nucleotides: 5. This CDR3 region has 16 residues. Germline CDR1 is SGHAT and CDR2 is FQNNGV. DNA of the CDR3: TGTGCCAGCAGCTTATCCCTAGCGGCCAGCACAGATACGCAGTATTTT. It encodes CASSLSLAASTDTQYF.

J is TRBJ2-5 and V is TRBV4-3; 9 bases map to TRBD2. From germline, CDR1 is LGHNA and CDR2 YSLEER. CDR3 length: 18 residues. V dropped 1 base and J dropped 4; count of bases not matched to a gene: 13. CDR3 bases: TGCGCCAGCAGCCAAGTCATTGGCGGCGGGAGGGGCCCAGAGACCCAGTACTTC. Translated, it gives CASSQVIGGGRGPETQYF.

The rearrangement uses TRBV28 and TRBJ2-7; D possibly corresponds to TRBD2 (6 bases). The CDR3 sequence is 15 residues long. Trimming took 1 base from V and 5 from J, leaving 15 bases between them. Germline values: CDR1 MDHEN, CDR2 SYDVKM. The CDR3 reads CASSLFFNGGNEQYF. CDR3 coding DNA: TGTGCCAGCAGTTTATTCTTCAACGGAGGGAACGAGCAGTACTTC.

V and J are TRBV5-8 and TRBJ2-7; unclear D gene. The CDR3 extends over 14 amino acids. Trimming removed 4 bases at V and 0 bases at J, with 11 bases between. The germline V gene has CDR1 SGHTS and CDR2 YDEGEE. The CDR3 nucleotides read TGTGCCAGCAGCGCCCGATCCGGCTCCTACGAGCAGTACTTC. Encoded protein: CASSARSGSYEQYF.

This clone has just one count. The CDR3 here is CASSFRIVRETQYF. In DNA, the CDR3 is TGTGCCAGCAGCTTCAGGATAGTCAGAGAGACCCAGTACTTC. This chain links TRBV7-2 with TRBJ2-5; D unresolved. The CDR3 loop spans 14 amino acids. CDR1 is SGHTA and CDR2 is FQGNSA in the germline V gene. V lost 3 bases, J lost 4 bases, and 12 bases lay in between.

This rearrangement joins TRBV6-1 to TRBJ2-5; D gene unclear. The closer fit of TRBJ2-7 to the DNA end suggests the J call may be wrong. Germline V gives CDR1 MNHNS, CDR2 SASEGT. The CDR3 has 11 residues. CDR3 sequence reads: CASSPQNEQYF. As DNA, the CDR3 is TGTGCCAGCAGTCCACAGAACGAGCAGTACTTC.

The chain links TRBV28 to TRBJ2-4; 7 nucleotides match TRBD2. CDR1 and CDR2 (germline): MDHEN, SYDVKM. This CDR3 is 13 amino acids long. V lost 5 bases, J lost 12 bases, and 10 bases stayed unmatched. As DNA, the CDR3 is TGTGCCAGCAGTGGGACTACCAAGGCCAGTCAGTACTTC. This codes for CASSGTTKASQYF.